This TCR beta chain was profiled in a study of blood T cell repertoires in COVID-19 (dated by TCRdb to about 2020). With respect to the entire study: Samples covering the acute and convalescent phases of COVID-19 were provided by collaborators in the United States, Italy and Spain. The prospective study material was composed of cDNA or gDNA derived from T cells, B-cell-depleted T cells, or PBMCs. Subjects who had been exposed to COVID-19, were actively infected with it, or had recovered from it provided the deeply sampled blood TCRbeta repertoires that made up the dataset. The repertoires were made available in a free public database intended to serve as a resource for research on the immune response to SARS-CoV-2. Samples came from the ongoing ImmuneRACE study (first 160 participants) plus 1,254 subjects from 6 global collaborators. Sample metadata almost always included a de-identified subject ID, COVID-19 status, age in years and sex. Where HLA class I and class II types were available, the types were taken from metadata supplied by the sample provider, not from assay-based typing. The investigation overall reported the following: Clinical and demographic metadata were provided uncurated, with the amount varying by source and participant.

Whole blood was collected in K2EDTA tubes by collaborating institutions according to the institutions' own protocols. Collaborator samples were shipped for TCRbeta analysis as frozen whole blood, isolated PBMCs, or DNA extracted from either sample type. Taken from cysteine to phenylalanine, the CDR3 has 9 residues. The sequence is cut down to CDR3 DNA, 27 bases in frame from base 1. V lost 8 bases and J lost 14 bases; the stretch between them is 10 bases long. TCRbeta CDR3 regions were amplified from genomic DNA using the immunoSEQ Assay, a bias-controlled multiplex PCR. For the original study's pipeline: The number of nucleated cells in each sample was estimated from the amplification of reference gene primers within the assay. To quantify the absolute abundance of each unique TCRbeta CDR3 rearrangement, sequence reads were collapsed and filtered. Productive Simpson clonality was computed per sample as the square root of Simpson's diversity index over productive rearrangements. Here the immuneACCESS table is served through TCRdb, limited to in-frame sequences with V and J called. Missing clones are a known gap in these copies; in checked studies unresolved V genes cover under half, and the rest lacks a known reason. That table furnishes V, J and clone size, whereas the DNA furnished D and trimming. This sample holds fewer than 150,000 clones; 70% to 90% were observed only once. In total, the top ten clones hold 9.5% to 11% of the sample.

Details on this clone: Its antigen remains undetermined. No base quality information exists; no much larger clone differs at one position.

Source material: peripheral blood. The V and J segments used are TRBV23-1 and TRBJ2-4; a confident D gene designation cannot be given. TRBV23-1 is labeled an ORF, and its function is uncertain. This clonotype originated in a woman aged 80 or over with acute or convalescent COVID-19. CDR3 protein: CASGAREYF. The sequence in DNA is TGCGCCAGCGGAGCCCGCGAGTACTTC.